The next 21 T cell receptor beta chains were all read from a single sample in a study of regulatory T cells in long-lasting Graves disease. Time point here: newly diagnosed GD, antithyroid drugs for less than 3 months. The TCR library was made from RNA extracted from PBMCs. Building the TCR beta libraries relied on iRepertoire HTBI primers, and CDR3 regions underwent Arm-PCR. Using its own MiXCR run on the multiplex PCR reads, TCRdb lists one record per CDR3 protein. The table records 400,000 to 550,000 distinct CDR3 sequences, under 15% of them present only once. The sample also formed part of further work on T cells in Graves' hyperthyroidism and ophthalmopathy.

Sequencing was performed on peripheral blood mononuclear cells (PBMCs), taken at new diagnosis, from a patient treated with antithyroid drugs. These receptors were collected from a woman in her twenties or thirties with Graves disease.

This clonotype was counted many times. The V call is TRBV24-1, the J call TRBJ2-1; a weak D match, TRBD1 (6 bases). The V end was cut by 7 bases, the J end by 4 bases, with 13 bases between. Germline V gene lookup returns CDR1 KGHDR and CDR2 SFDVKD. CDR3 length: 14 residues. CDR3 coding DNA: TGTGCCACCAGCGGAGAGAGGGGGTACAATGAGCAGTTCTTC. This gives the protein CATSGERGYNEQFF.

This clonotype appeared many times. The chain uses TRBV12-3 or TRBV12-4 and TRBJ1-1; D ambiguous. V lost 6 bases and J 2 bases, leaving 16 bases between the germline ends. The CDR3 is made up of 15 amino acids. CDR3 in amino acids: CASSSRRAINTEAFF. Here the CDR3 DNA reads TGTGCCAGCAGCTCCCGAAGAGCCATCAACACTGAAGCTTTCTTT.

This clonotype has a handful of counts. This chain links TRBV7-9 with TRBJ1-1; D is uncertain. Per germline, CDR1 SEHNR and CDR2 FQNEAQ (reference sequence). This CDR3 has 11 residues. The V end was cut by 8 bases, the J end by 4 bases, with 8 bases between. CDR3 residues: CASEGGTEAFF. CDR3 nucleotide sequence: TGTGCCAGCGAGGGAGGCACTGAAGCTTTCTTT.

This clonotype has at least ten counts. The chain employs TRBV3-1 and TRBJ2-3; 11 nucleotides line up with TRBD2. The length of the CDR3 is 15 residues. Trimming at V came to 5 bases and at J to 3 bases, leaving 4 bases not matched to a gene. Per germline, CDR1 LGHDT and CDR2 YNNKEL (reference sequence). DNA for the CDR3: TGTGCCAGCAGCTTAGCGGGAGGGCGTACAGATACGCAGTATTTT. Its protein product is CASSLAGGRTDTQYF.

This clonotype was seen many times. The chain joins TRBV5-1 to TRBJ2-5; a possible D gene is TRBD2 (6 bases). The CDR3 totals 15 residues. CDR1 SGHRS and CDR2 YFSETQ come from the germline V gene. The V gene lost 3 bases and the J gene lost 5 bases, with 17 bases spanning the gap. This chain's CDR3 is CASSSEGGPQETQYF. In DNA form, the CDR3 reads TGCGCCAGCAGCTCCGAGGGAGGTCCCCAGGAGACCCAGTACTTC.

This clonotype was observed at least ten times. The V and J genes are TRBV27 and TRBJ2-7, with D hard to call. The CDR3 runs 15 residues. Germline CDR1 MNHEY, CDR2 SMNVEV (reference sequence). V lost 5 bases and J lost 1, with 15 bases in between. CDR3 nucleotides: TGTGCCAGCAGTCCCGTAAGCCGAGGATCCTACGAGCAGTACTTC. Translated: CASSPVSRGSYEQYF.

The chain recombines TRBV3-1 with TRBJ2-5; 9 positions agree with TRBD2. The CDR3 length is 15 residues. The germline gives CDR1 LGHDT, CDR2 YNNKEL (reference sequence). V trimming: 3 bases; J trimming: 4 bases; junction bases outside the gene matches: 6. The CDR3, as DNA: TGTGCCAGCAGCCAGTATAGCGGGAGTGTAGAGACCCAGTACTTC. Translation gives CASSQYSGSVETQYF.

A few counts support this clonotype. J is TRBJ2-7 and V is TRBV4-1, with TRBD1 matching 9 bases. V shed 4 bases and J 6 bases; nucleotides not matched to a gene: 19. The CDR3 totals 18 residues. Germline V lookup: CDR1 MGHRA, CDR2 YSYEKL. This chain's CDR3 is CASSRRGDRETGTPEQYF. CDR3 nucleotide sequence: TGCGCCAGCAGCCGCCGGGGGGACAGGGAGACTGGGACTCCCGAGCAGTACTTC.

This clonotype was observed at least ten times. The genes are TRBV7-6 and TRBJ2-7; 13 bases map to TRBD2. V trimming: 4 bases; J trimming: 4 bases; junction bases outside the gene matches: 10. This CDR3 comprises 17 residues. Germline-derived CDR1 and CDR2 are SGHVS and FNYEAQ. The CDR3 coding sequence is TGTGCCAGCAGCTCAAGTTGGGGGACTAGCGGGATTTACGAGCAGTACTTC. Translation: CASSSSWGTSGIYEQYF.

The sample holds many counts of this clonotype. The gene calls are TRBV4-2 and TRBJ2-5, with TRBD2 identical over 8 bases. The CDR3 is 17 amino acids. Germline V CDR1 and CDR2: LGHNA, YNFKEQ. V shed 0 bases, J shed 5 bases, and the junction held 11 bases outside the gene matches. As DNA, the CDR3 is TGTGCCAGCAGCCAAGATGTTAGCGGGGCCCTGATGGAGACCCAGTACTTC. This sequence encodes CASSQDVSGALMETQYF.

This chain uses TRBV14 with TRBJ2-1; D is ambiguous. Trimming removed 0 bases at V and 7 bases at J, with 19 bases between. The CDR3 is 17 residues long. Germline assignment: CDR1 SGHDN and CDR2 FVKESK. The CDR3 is CASSQDFQSGIRNEQFF. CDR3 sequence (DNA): TGTGCCAGCAGCCAAGATTTCCAATCGGGTATCCGGAATGAGCAGTTCTTC.

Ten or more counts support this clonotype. For the CDR3, the DNA is TGTGCCAGCAGTTTGACCGGACTAGCGGGTCTTAAATCGGGCACAGATACGCAGTATTTT. Protein: CASSLTGLAGLKSGTDTQYF. The chain uses TRBV12-3 or TRBV12-4 and TRBJ2-3, with 11 positions matching TRBD2. J gave up 1 base and V 3 bases, and 15 bases lay outside the gene matches. The CDR3 is 20 amino acids.

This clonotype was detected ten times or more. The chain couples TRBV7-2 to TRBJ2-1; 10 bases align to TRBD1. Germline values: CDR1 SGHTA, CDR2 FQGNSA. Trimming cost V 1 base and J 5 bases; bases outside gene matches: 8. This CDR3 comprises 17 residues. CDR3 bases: TGTGCCAGCAGCTTAGGAGTAAGACAGGGGGCCAACAATGAGCAGTTCTTC. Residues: CASSLGVRQGANNEQFF.

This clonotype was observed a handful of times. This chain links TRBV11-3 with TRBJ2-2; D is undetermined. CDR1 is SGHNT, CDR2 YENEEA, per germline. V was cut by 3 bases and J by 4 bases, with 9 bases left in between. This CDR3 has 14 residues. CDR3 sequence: CASSLRMGTGELFF. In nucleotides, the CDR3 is TGTGCCAGCAGCTTGAGAATGGGCACCGGGGAGCTGTTTTTT.

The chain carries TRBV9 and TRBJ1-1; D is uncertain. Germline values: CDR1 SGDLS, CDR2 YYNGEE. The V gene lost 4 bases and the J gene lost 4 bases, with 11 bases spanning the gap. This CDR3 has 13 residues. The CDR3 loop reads CASSNEVSTEAFF. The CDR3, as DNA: TGTGCCAGCAGCAACGAAGTGAGCACTGAAGCTTTCTTT.

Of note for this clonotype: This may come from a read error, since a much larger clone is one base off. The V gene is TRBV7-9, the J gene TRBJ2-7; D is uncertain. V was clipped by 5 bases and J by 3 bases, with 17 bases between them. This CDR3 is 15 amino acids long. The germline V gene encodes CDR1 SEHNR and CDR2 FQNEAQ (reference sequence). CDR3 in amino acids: CASSEKPEASYEQYF. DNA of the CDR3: TGTGCCAGCAGCGAAAAACCAGAGGCCAGCTACGAGCAGTACTTC.

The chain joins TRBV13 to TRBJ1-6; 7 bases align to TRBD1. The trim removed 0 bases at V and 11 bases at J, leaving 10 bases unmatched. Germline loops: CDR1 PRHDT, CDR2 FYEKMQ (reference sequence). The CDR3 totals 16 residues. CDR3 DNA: TGTGCCAGCAGCTTAGGATCCGGGGGGACAGCGGCACCCCTCCACTTT. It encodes CASSLGSGGTAAPLHF.

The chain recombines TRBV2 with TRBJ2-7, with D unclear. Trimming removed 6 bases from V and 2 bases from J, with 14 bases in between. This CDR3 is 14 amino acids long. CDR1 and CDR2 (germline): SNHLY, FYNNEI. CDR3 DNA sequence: TGTGCCAGCAGGTGGACGAAAACACCCTACGAGCAGTACTTC. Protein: CASRWTKTPYEQYF.

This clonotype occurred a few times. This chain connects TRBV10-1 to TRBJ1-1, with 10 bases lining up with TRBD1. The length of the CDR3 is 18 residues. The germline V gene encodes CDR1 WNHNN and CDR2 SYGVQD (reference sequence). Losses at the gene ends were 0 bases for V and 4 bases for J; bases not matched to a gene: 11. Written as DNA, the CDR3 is TGCGCCAGCAGTGAGTCGGGGGACAGGGGTGACGTTTTCACTGAAGCTTTCTTT. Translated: CASSESGDRGDVFTEAFF.

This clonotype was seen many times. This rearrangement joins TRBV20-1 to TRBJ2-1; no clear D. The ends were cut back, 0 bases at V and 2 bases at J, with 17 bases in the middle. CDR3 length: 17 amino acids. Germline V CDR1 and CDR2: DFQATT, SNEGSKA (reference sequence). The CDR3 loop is CSARDPRTLFAYNEQFF. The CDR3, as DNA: TGCAGTGCTAGAGATCCGCGGACCCTGTTCGCCTACAATGAGCAGTTCTTC.

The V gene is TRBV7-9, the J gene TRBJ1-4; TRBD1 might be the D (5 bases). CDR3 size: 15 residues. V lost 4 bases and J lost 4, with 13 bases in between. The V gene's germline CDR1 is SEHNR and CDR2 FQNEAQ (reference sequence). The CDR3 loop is CASSSATENNEKLFF. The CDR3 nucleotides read TGTGCCAGCAGCTCAGCGACAGAGAATAATGAAAAACTGTTTTTT.